The clone carrying this T cell receptor (beta chain) has more than one count but fewer than ten. Antigen: not known. Although they were nominally healthy when sampled, donors likely had unrecorded immune exposures. The data originate from a study of cytomegalovirus exposure and HLA in healthy donors. Study-wide points: One cluster of highly shared sequence variants probably arose as a sequencing artifact. Most TCR beta V segments were productive about 87% or about 30% of the time in an earlier analysis.

Germline-derived CDR1 and CDR2 are MGHRA and YSYEKL. The CDR3 covers 16 residues. The junction had 8 bases not matched to a gene; V was cut back by 1 base and J by 3 bases. The PCR ran on 60 Vbeta and 13 Jbeta primers. Produced via immunoSEQ multiplex PCR; TCRdb's table is partial and in-frame only. The profile shows some 200,000 clones, 60% to 85% of them singletons. The sequence derives from a girl aged 5 to 17 in good health and CMV-seropositive. The V and J genes are TRBV4-1 and TRBJ1-2; TRBD1 matches 7 bases. The sample was PBMCs. In DNA, the CDR3 is TGCGCCAGCAGCCAAGTCCAAGGCAGGGGGGACTATGGCTACACCTTC. Amino acids: CASSQVQGRGDYGYTF.